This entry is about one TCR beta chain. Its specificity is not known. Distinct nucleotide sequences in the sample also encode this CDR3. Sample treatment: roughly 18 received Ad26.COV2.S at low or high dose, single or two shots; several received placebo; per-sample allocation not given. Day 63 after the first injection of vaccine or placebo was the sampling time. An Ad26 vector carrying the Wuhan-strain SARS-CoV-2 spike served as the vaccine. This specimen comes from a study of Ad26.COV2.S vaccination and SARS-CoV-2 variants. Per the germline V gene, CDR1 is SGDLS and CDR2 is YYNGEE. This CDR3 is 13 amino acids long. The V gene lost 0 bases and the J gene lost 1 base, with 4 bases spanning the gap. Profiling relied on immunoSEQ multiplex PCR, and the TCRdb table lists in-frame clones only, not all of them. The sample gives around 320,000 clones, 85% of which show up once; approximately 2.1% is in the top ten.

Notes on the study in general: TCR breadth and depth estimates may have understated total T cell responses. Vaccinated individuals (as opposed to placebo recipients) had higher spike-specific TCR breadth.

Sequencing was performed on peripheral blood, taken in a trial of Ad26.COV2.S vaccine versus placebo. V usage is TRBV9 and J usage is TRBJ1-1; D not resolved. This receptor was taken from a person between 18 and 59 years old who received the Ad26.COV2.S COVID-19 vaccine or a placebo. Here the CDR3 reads CASSVAANTEAFF. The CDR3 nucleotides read TGTGCCAGCAGCGTAGCGGCGAACACTGAAGCTTTCTTT.